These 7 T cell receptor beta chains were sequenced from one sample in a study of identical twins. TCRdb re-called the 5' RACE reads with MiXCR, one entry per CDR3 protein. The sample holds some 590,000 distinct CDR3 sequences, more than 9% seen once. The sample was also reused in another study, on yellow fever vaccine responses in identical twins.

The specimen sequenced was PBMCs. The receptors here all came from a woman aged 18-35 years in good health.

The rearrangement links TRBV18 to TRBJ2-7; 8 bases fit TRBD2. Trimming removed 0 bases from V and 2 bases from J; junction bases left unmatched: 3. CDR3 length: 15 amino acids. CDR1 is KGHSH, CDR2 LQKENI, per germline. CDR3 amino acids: CASSPPRGGPYEQYF. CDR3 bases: TGTGCCAGCTCACCACCCCGGGGGGGGCCCTACGAGCAGTACTTC.

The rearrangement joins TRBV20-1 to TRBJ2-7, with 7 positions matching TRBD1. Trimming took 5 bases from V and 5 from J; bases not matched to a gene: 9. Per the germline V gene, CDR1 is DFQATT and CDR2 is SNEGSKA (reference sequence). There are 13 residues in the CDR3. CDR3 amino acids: CSAEGRQGNEQYF. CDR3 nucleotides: TGCAGTGCTGAGGGACGACAGGGAAACGAGCAGTACTTC.

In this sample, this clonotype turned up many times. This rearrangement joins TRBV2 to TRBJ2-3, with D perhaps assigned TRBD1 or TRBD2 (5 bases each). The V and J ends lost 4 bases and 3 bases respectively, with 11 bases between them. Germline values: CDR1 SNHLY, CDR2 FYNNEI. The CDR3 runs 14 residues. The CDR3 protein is CASSVGRGTDTQYF. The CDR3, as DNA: TGTGCCAGCAGTGTGGGACGCGGGACAGATACGCAGTATTTT. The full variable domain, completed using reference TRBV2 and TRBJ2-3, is EPEVTQTPSHQVTQMGQEVILRCVPISNHLYFYWYRQILGQKVEFLVSFYNNEISEKSEIFDDQFSVERPDGSNFTLKIRSTKLEDSAMYFCASSVGRGTDTQYFGPGTRLTVL.

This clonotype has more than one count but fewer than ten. The CDR3 DNA reads TGTGCCAGCAGCTCAGTTCCATCTAGCGGGGGAATCTACGAGCAGTACTTC. It encodes CASSSVPSSGGIYEQYF. V usage is TRBV7-2 and J usage is TRBJ2-7; 10 bases are shared with TRBD2. The J segment lost 3 bases and the V segment lost 4 bases, leaving 12 bases of the junction unmatched. CDR3 size: 17 residues. Germline values: CDR1 SGHTA, CDR2 FQGNSA.

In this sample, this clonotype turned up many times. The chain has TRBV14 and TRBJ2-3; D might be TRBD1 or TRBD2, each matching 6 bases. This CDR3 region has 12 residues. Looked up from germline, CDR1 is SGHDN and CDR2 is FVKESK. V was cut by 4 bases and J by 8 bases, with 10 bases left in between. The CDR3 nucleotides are TGTGCCAGCAGCCTTCGGGGGCGTACGCAGTATTTT. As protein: CASSLRGRTQYF.

CDR3 coding DNA: TGTGCCATCAGTGGGGACAGAAAGTACCAAGAGACCCAGTACTTC. Translated: CAISGDRKYQETQYF. The chain couples TRBV10-3 to TRBJ2-5, with 7 positions matching TRBD1. CDR3 length: 15 residues. The V and J ends lost 4 bases and 0 bases, in that order; junction bases with no gene match: 5. CDR1 ENHRY and CDR2 SYGVKD come from the germline V gene.

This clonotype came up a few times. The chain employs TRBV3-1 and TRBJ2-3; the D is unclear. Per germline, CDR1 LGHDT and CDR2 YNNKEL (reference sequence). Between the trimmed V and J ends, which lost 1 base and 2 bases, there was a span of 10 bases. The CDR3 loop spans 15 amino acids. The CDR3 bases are TGTGCCAGCAGCCAAGCCTCTTCCCCCACAGATACGCAGTATTTT. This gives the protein CASSQASSPTDTQYF.